This entry concerns a single T cell receptor (beta chain). The sample originates from a study of control samples from healthy donors and cancer patients. Germline lookup yields CDR1 LNHDA and CDR2 SQIVND (reference sequence). With 9 bases clipped from V and 0 bases from J, the junction kept 15 bases outside the gene matches. This CDR3 has 18 amino acids. Sequencing was performed with immunoSEQ multiplex PCR; in TCRdb, only in-frame clones are kept and a portion is missing. The profile shows tens of thousands of clones, about 96% of them singletons. The chain carries TRBV19 and TRBJ2-1; 9 nucleotides agree with TRBD1. The sequenced sample consisted of blood. This sequence was found in a young woman in good health. The CDR3 reads CAREGQGQRRSSYNEQFF. The CDR3 nucleotides are TGTGCCAGAGAAGGACAGGGGCAACGCCGAAGCTCCTACAATGAGCAGTTCTTC.